Presented here are 18 T cell receptor beta chains from one specimen sequenced in a study of PD-L1 blockade in urothelial cancer. Noted time point: peripheral blood 6 weeks after treatment start. Assay: immunoSEQ multiplex PCR; the TCRdb copy retains only in-frame clones and omits some. Here the sample spans just over 35,000 clones, around four fifths being singletons. Sequenced here: PBMCs, sampled around atezolizumab (anti-PD-L1) treatment. The source is a middle-aged man with urothelial cancer.

The V call is TRBV2, the J call TRBJ2-7; D uncertain. CDR1 is SNHLY and CDR2 is FYNNEI in the germline V gene. The V gene lost 1 base and the J gene lost 3 bases, with 16 bases spanning the gap. The CDR3 is made up of 16 amino acids. The CDR3 protein is CASSEDDGAMVYEQYF. CDR3 nucleotides: TGTGCCAGCAGTGAAGATGACGGAGCCATGGTCTACGAGCAGTACTTC.

In its sample, this clone was seen a few times. V and J are TRBV19 and TRBJ2-2; a possible D gene is TRBD1 (6 bases). Germline loops: CDR1 LNHDA, CDR2 SQIVND (reference sequence). V was pared by 4 bases and J by 1 base, with 7 bases between. This CDR3 is 14 amino acids long. The CDR3 DNA reads TGTGCCAGTAGTAGGGGACAGAACACCGGGGAGCTGTTTTTT. Its protein product is CASSRGQNTGELFF.

The J gene is TRBJ2-7, the V gene TRBV9, with TRBD1 matching over 7 bases. There are 13 residues in the CDR3. Germline assignment: CDR1 SGDLS and CDR2 YYNGEE. V lost 2 bases, J lost 7 bases, and 6 bases stayed unmatched. CDR3 residues: CASSVGQTGEQYF. CDR3 coding DNA: TGTGCCAGCAGCGTTGGGCAGACAGGGGAGCAGTACTTC.

V gene TRBV5-4 combines with J gene TRBJ2-1, with 8 bases matching TRBD2. Trimming removed 0 bases from V and 8 bases from J; junction bases left unmatched: 4. The germline CDR1 and CDR2 sequences are SGHNT and YYREEE (reference sequence). The CDR3 consists of 14 residues. The CDR3 nucleotides read TGTGCCAGCAGCTTGGAGCGGGAGTCCCATGAGCAGTTCTTC. Translating gives CASSLERESHEQFF.

This clone was observed a single time. The V and J genes are TRBV2 and TRBJ2-5; 7 bases line up with TRBD1. The CDR3 is 13 residues long. CDR1 is SNHLY and CDR2 is FYNNEI in the germline V gene. Trimming at V came to 5 bases and at J to 1 base, leaving 1 base not matched to a gene. The DNA of the CDR3 is TGTGCCAGCAGTAGGGACAGCCAAGAGACCCAGTACTTC. This sequence encodes CASSRDSQETQYF.

This chain connects TRBV11-2 to TRBJ2-7, with 7 bases matching TRBD1. From germline, CDR1 is SGHAT and CDR2 FQNNGV. V was clipped by 5 bases and J by 0 bases; unmatched bases: 10. This CDR3 comprises 16 residues. CDR3 bases: TGTGCCAGCAGCACAAGACAGGGCTCACCCTCCTACGAGCAGTACTTC. This gives the protein CASSTRQGSPSYEQYF.

The chain carries TRBV11-2 and TRBJ2-2; D uncertain. The CDR3 sequence is 13 residues long. Trimming stripped 3 bases from V and 8 bases from J, with 10 bases between. The germline CDR1 and CDR2 sequences are SGHAT and FQNNGV. CDR3 loop: CASSFTAPGELFF. CDR3 DNA sequence: TGTGCCAGCAGCTTTACAGCCCCGGGGGAGCTGTTTTTT.

The J gene is TRBJ2-7, the V gene TRBV19; 9 positions agree with TRBD2. Germline V gene data show CDR1 as LNHDA and CDR2 as SQIVND (reference sequence). The CDR3 spans 17 residues. V trimming: 5 bases; J trimming: 2 bases; junction bases outside the gene matches: 13. In DNA form, the CDR3 reads TGTGCCAGTAGTCCTATGATACTAGCGGGCACAACCTACGAGCAGTACTTC. It codes for CASSPMILAGTTYEQYF.

The V gene is TRBV19, the J gene TRBJ2-1; no clear D gene. This CDR3 comprises 15 residues. The V gene lost 7 bases and the J gene lost 0 bases, with 13 bases spanning the gap. Germline V CDR1 and CDR2: LNHDA, SQIVND (reference sequence). The CDR3 spells CASTSTLSSYNEQFF. The CDR3 DNA reads TGTGCCAGTACCTCGACATTGAGCTCCTACAATGAGCAGTTCTTC.

The V gene is TRBV14, the J gene TRBJ2-1; 11 bases match TRBD2. The ends lost 6 bases at V and 3 bases at J; junction bases unmatched: 7. The germline CDR1 and CDR2 sequences are SGHDN and FVKESK. This CDR3 is built from 16 residues. The CDR3 is CASSSSTSGVYNEQFF. The DNA for the CDR3 is TGTGCCAGCAGTTCCTCGACTAGCGGGGTCTACAATGAGCAGTTCTTC.

The chain couples TRBV28 to TRBJ1-1; a weak D match, TRBD1 (5 bases). V shed 4 bases and J shed 5 bases, with 14 bases lying between them. The germline V gene encodes CDR1 MDHEN and CDR2 SYDVKM. This CDR3 region has 14 residues. The CDR3 sequence is CASSYPPTATEAFF. The CDR3 DNA follows: TGTGCCAGCAGTTATCCCCCGACAGCTACTGAAGCTTTCTTT.

The genes are TRBV19 and TRBJ2-7; maybe TRBD1 (6 bases). The CDR3 runs to 15 residues. The germline V gene has CDR1 LNHDA and CDR2 SQIVND (reference sequence). Between the trimmed V and J ends, which lost 4 bases and 1 base, there was a span of 14 bases. CDR3 sequence (DNA): TGTGCCAGTAGTACGACAGGTCCATATTCCTACGAGCAGTACTTC. Amino acid sequence: CASSTTGPYSYEQYF.

The chain couples TRBV4-3 to TRBJ2-1; tentative D call: TRBD2 (6 bases). The CDR3 is 13 amino acids. V shed 1 base and J shed 6 bases, with 7 bases lying between them. Germline-derived CDR1 and CDR2 are LGHNA and YSLEER. The chain's CDR3 is CASSQGEVNEQFF. CDR3 nucleotides: TGCGCCAGCAGCCAAGGGGAGGTCAATGAGCAGTTCTTC.

The rearrangement uses TRBV19 and TRBJ1-5, with a weak D call TRBD1 (5 bases). This CDR3 has 16 amino acids. The ends were cut back, 5 bases at V and 2 bases at J, with 16 bases in the middle. The germline CDR1 and CDR2 sequences are LNHDA and SQIVND (reference sequence). The CDR3 DNA reads as TGTGCCAGTAGTCTCGCCCCGGCAGGGCGCAATCAGCCCCAGCATTTT. It encodes CASSLAPAGRNQPQHF.

The chain is built from TRBV29-1 and TRBJ2-2; D unclear. The CDR3 extends over 11 amino acids. Germline V lookup: CDR1 SQVTM, CDR2 ANQGSEA. V was trimmed by 7 bases and J by 2 bases, leaving 5 bases between them. The CDR3 loop is CSGSNTGELFF. CDR3 in DNA: TGCAGCGGGAGTAACACCGGGGAGCTGTTTTTT.

This chain joins TRBV7-2 and TRBJ2-1, with TRBD2 identical over 8 bases. Germline CDR1 and CDR2: SGHTA and FQGNSA. This CDR3 is 15 amino acids long. V shed 2 bases and J 4 bases; nucleotides not matched to a gene: 4. This chain's CDR3 is CASSLRTSGYNEQFF. In DNA, the CDR3 is TGTGCCAGCAGCTTACGAACTAGCGGTTACAATGAGCAGTTCTTC.

The chain combines TRBV2 with TRBJ1-4; D remains unclear. The CDR3 totals 11 residues. The V end lost 2 bases, the J end lost 8 bases, and 3 bases lay between the germline ends. CDR1 and CDR2 (germline): SNHLY, FYNNEI. CDR3 in amino acids: CASSEREKLFF. In DNA, the CDR3 is TGTGCCAGCAGTGAACGGGAAAAACTGTTTTTT. The variable domain in full, with the rest retrieved from reference TRBV2 and TRBJ1-4, is EPEVTQTPSHQVTQMGQEVILRCVPISNHLYFYWYRQILGQKVEFLVSFYNNEISEKSEIFDDQFSVERPDGSNFTLKIRSTKLEDSAMYFCASSEREKLFFGSGTQLSVL.

The chain employs TRBV5-1 and TRBJ2-5, with TRBD1 as a possible D gene (5 bases). The CDR3 totals 13 residues. Trimming left V 7 bases short and J 5 bases short, with 15 bases between. Germline CDR1 is SGHRS and CDR2 is YFSETQ. The CDR3: CASSEDILETQYF. CDR3 bases: TGCGCCAGCTCCGAGGACATTCTTGAGACCCAGTACTTC.